These T cell receptor beta chains were read from a single sample in a study of control samples from healthy donors and cancer patients. The repertoire was sequenced with immunoSEQ multiplex PCR; TCRdb's copy has only in-frame clones and lacks some. This table has roughly 120,000 clones, 70% to 90% appearing once. The source material was blood. The receptors come from a man aged 50 or older in good health. Both conserved end residues are part of each CDR3. Each record gives: J gene, V gene, CDR3 protein.

TRBJ1-1 | TRBV19 | CASSLQGDTEAFF
TRBJ1-3 | TRBV19 | CASSIDGVPGNTIYF
TRBJ1-5 | TRBV7-8 | CASSLGQGYQPQHF
TRBJ2-3 | TRBV5-1 | CASSLEGQRGIDTQYF
TRBJ2-3 | TRBV5-1 | CASSKGLAGFSDTQYF
TRBJ1-3 | TRBV12-3/TRBV12-4 | CASRVGNGNTIYF
TRBJ1-6 | TRBV7-6 | CASSLTSGGDSPLHF
TRBJ2-5 | TRBV6-5 | CASSRQGAETQYF
TRBJ2-7 | TRBV9 | CASSVSTPGQANYEQYF
TRBJ1-2 | TRBV3-1/TRBV3-2 | CASSQVAGPNYGYTF
TRBJ1-1 | TRBV4-1 | CASSQSGNPRAFF
TRBJ1-1 | TRBV6-5 | CASSLGGTTNTEAFF
TRBJ2-3 | TRBV2 | CASRDGQGPSDTQYF
TRBJ1-1 | TRBV29-1 | CSVTETLLNTEAFF
TRBJ2-7 | TRBV30 | CAWKSRSSYEQYF
TRBJ1-6 | TRBV6-5 | CVTGLSYNSPLHF
TRBJ1-1 | TRBV6-1 | CASSDRGGREAFF
TRBJ2-7 | TRBV6-2/TRBV6-3 | CASSETGGFNEQYF
TRBJ2-1 | TRBV19 | CASSIVSAGFYNEQFF
TRBJ2-3 | TRBV7-2 | CASRSAGGRSTDTQYF
TRBJ2-3 | TRBV30 | CAWRPDRNTDTQYF
TRBJ2-1 | TRBV4-1 | CASSQIPEAYNEQFF
TRBJ1-6 | TRBV7-9 | CASSLDGGGSPLHF
TRBJ2-4 | TRBV19 | CASSIGTSGKNIQYF
TRBJ2-7 | TRBV19 | CASSRDRGSEQYF
TRBJ1-2 | TRBV7-9 | CASSSAPVANYGYTF
TRBJ1-1 | TRBV19 | CASSVPGGITEAFF
TRBJ1-2 | TRBV30 | CAWRDNYGYTF
TRBJ1-1 | TRBV18 | CASSPGSNPTEAFF
TRBJ1-2 | TRBV19 | CASSTPKGGYYGYTF
TRBJ1-1 | TRBV9 | CASSVGGDTEAFF
TRBJ1-1 | TRBV2 | CASTLQGEAFF
TRBJ2-7 | TRBV9 | CASSPTSGGRFNSYEQYF
TRBJ2-7 | TRBV10-3 | CAIANRGTLHEQYF
TRBJ2-2 | TRBV6-5 | CASKGEPENTGELFF
TRBJ2-5 | TRBV6-2/TRBV6-3 | CASSPHSAAQETQYF
TRBJ1-5 | TRBV2 | CASSGGRVNQPQHF
TRBJ1-6 | TRBV6-5 | CASSYSGSSSSPLHF
TRBJ1-1 | TRBV9 | CASSVVGRLNTEAFF
TRBJ2-3 | TRBV7-2 | CASSLGFGAATDTQYF
TRBJ2-3 | TRBV27 | CASSLGLTDTQYF
TRBJ1-2 | TRBV29-1 | CSVESGQGEDGYTF
TRBJ1-5 | TRBV7-8 | CASSLYTGVGNQPQHF
TRBJ1-1 | TRBV3-1/TRBV3-2 | CASSQGTKDTEAFF
TRBJ1-1 | TRBV11-1 | CASSSYRDRDTEAFF
TRBJ2-5 | TRBV7-7 | CASSPLPWGSGGAWETQYF
TRBJ2-7 | TRBV7-9 | CASSSRGRAEQYF
TRBJ1-1 | TRBV2 | CASRGWRENTEAFF
TRBJ2-3 | TRBV24-1 | CATSDNRGLTDTQYF
TRBJ1-1 | TRBV14 | CASSQDATTGWPEAFF
TRBJ2-2 | TRBV11-3 | CASSVLGGSNTGELFF
TRBJ1-2 | TRBV6-1 | CASSEVRSYTF
TRBJ2-7 | TRBV6-1 | CASSEIGQILPEQYF
TRBJ2-3 | TRBV5-1 | CASSFGTGDTDTQYF
TRBJ1-4 | TRBV27 | CASSLDRDTNEKLFF
TRBJ1-5 | TRBV6-6 | CASSQTGTNQPQHF
TRBJ2-1 | TRBV5-8 | CASSLVQGFYNEQFF
TRBJ1-1 | TRBV27 | CASSLSGGSTEAFF
TRBJ1-1 | TRBV11-2 | CASSRRTGTFVDTEAFF
TRBJ2-1 | TRBV6-2/TRBV6-3 | CASSLLAGINNEQFF